Reported below is one T cell receptor beta chain. This record belongs to a study of T cells after somatic rescue of genetic block. Some clones are missing from TCRdb's copy, which holds only in-frame ones; the method was immunoSEQ multiplex PCR. The table records tens of thousands of clones, 85% to 95% of them present only once. The source is a man aged 40-49 years. Sample: peripheral blood mononuclear cells (PBMCs).

CDR3 DNA: TGTGCCAGCAGCATATCCGCCGGGACTAGGAACAATGAGCAGTTCTTC. This sequence encodes CASSISAGTRNNEQFF. V gene TRBV7-9 combines with J gene TRBJ2-1; 8 nucleotides agree with TRBD2. With V trimmed by 5 bases and J by 5 bases, 11 bases remained unmatched. Germline V gene lookup returns CDR1 SEHNR and CDR2 FQNEAQ (reference sequence). The CDR3 sequence is 16 residues long.